The 14 T cell receptor beta chains presented below share a single source sample, sequenced in a study of OX40 agonist ivuxolimab in advanced cancers. Method: immunoSEQ multiplex PCR; TCRdb's copy keeps in-frame clones and lacks some. Here the sample spans 96,000 or so clones, 70% to 85% being singletons. The specimen comprised CD4+ or CD8+ T cells sorted from blood, sampled in a trial of the OX40 agonist ivuxolimab. These receptors originate from an adult with an advanced solid tumor such as melanoma, head and neck, liver or kidney cancer.

The chain combines TRBV19 with TRBJ1-6; TRBD1 matches 7 bases. Germline V CDR1 and CDR2: LNHDA, SQIVND (reference sequence). With V trimmed by 3 bases and J by 5 bases, 4 bases remained unmatched. The CDR3 spans 15 residues. The CDR3 bases are TGTGCCAGTAGTATCGCAGGGGGAGATAATTCACCCCTCCACTTT. It yields the protein CASSIAGGDNSPLHF.

This clone was recorded once. This rearrangement joins TRBV5-4 to TRBJ1-2; 12 bases align to TRBD1. The CDR3 loop spans 14 amino acids. The germline V gene encodes CDR1 SGHNT and CDR2 YYREEE (reference sequence). J lost 7 bases, V lost 7 bases, and 8 bases had no gene match. CDR3 region: CASGGTGGTFGYTF. CDR3 nucleotides: TGTGCCAGCGGCGGGACAGGGGGCACCTTTGGCTACACCTTC. Full variable domain (rest looked up from reference TRBV5-4 and TRBJ1-2): ETGVTQSPTHLIKTRGQQVTLRCSSQSGHNTVSWYQQALGQGPQFIFQYYREEENGRGNFPPRFSGLQFPNYSSELNVNALELDDSALYLCASGGTGGTFGYTFGSGTRLTVV.

V and J are TRBV29-1 and TRBJ2-7; 8 nucleotides align to TRBD1. Trimming at V came to 3 bases and at J to 2 bases, leaving 3 bases not matched to a gene. The V gene's germline CDR1 is SQVTM and CDR2 ANQGSEA. The CDR3 is made up of 13 amino acids. In nucleotides, the CDR3 is TGCAGCGTTGATGGACAGGGAACCTACGAGCAGTACTTC. This encodes CSVDGQGTYEQYF.

The rearrangement links TRBV2 to TRBJ2-7; D is undetermined. Germline CDR1 SNHLY, CDR2 FYNNEI. V lost 1 base, J lost 4 bases, and 14 bases lay in between. The length of the CDR3 is 15 residues. CDR3 sequence: CASSEGASLGYEQYF. Written as DNA, the CDR3 is TGTGCCAGCAGTGAAGGGGCCTCTCTAGGTTACGAGCAGTACTTC.

In its sample, this clone was seen once. The gene calls are TRBV25-1 and TRBJ1-2; possible D gene TRBD1, 5 bases. Germline CDR1 is MGHDK and CDR2 is SYGVNS. V was trimmed by 9 bases and J by 4 bases, leaving 15 bases between them. The CDR3 covers 13 residues. DNA of the CDR3: TGTGCCAGGAGGGACCCTTTTCGCTATGGCTACACCTTC. Its protein is CARRDPFRYGYTF.

The V call is TRBV6-1, the J call TRBJ1-1, with 9 bases fitting TRBD1. The junction had 5 bases not matched to a gene; V was cut back by 5 bases and J by 1 base. CDR3 size: 15 residues. Germline lookup yields CDR1 MNHNS and CDR2 SASEGT. Here the CDR3 DNA reads TGTGCCAGCAGTACAGGGGGCGCAGGGAACACTGAAGCTTTCTTT. It specifies CASSTGGAGNTEAFF.

This chain uses TRBV19 with TRBJ1-5; possibly TRBD1 for D (5 bases). Between the trimmed V and J ends, which lost 8 bases and 3 bases, there was a span of 17 bases. CDR1 and CDR2 (germline): LNHDA, SQIVND (reference sequence). The CDR3 runs 15 residues. For the CDR3, the DNA is TGTGCCAGTCGGGGGTCACTGCTTAACAATCAGCCCCAGCATTTT. It translates to CASRGSLLNNQPQHF.

This clone was seen a single time. The chain combines TRBV12-5 with TRBJ1-2; D not resolved. Trimming took 1 base from V and 7 from J, leaving 10 bases between them. The germline V gene has CDR1 LGHNT and CDR2 FRNRAP. The CDR3 totals 13 residues. CDR3 sequence (DNA): TGTGCTAGTGGTTTGGACCGGAATGGTGGCTACACCTTC. It yields the protein CASGLDRNGGYTF.

The chain couples TRBV11-2 to TRBJ2-7, with no clear D. Trimming pared 8 bases from V and 0 bases from J, leaving 14 bases between. This CDR3 is built from 14 residues. CDR1 is SGHAT, CDR2 FQNNGV, per germline. CDR3 protein: CASSKPSYSYEQYF. CDR3 bases: TGTGCCAGCTCGAAACCATCATACTCCTACGAGCAGTACTTC.

V is TRBV7-8 and J is TRBJ2-5, with D hard to call. The J call may be wrong; the DNA end is better matched by TRBJ2-7. Germline lookup yields CDR1 SGHVS and CDR2 FQNEAQ. The CDR3 consists of 13 residues. This chain's CDR3 is CASSLVIEDEQYF. CDR3 bases: TGTGCCAGCAGCTTAGTAATTGAGGACGAGCAGTACTTC.

The gene calls are TRBV6-5 and TRBJ2-1, with 8 nucleotides matching TRBD2. Germline values: CDR1 MNHEY, CDR2 SVGAGI. Trimming removed 6 bases from V and 11 bases from J; junction bases left unmatched: 9. The CDR3 length is 13 residues. This CDR3 reads CASRQFSGTKQFF. DNA for the CDR3: TGTGCCAGCAGACAGTTTAGCGGGACGAAGCAGTTCTTC.

The chain recombines TRBV6-5 with TRBJ1-1; 7 bases are a match to TRBD1. After removal of 6 bases from V and 0 bases from J, the junction contained 7 bases not matched to a gene. Germline V CDR1 and CDR2: MNHEY, SVGAGI. CDR3 length: 15 amino acids. The CDR3 nucleotides read TGTGCCAGCAGAGACACGGGACAGATGAACACTGAAGCTTTCTTT. This translates into CASRDTGQMNTEAFF.

The V call is TRBV9, the J call TRBJ1-2, with 7 nucleotides matching TRBD1. Germline V gene sequence: CDR1 SGDLS, CDR2 YYNGEE. Trimming removed 3 bases from V and 1 base from J; junction bases left unmatched: 12. There are 17 residues in the CDR3. CDR3 region: CASSARQGGLVNYGYTF. The DNA of the CDR3 is TGTGCCAGCAGCGCCCGACAGGGCGGCTTAGTTAACTATGGCTACACCTTC.

This sequence joins TRBV15 and TRBJ2-7; the D is unclear. Trimming removed 0 bases from V and 5 bases from J, with 8 bases in between. Germline loops: CDR1 LNHNV, CDR2 YYDKDF (reference sequence). CDR3 length equals 13 residues. In nucleotides, the CDR3 is TGTGCCACCAGCAGAGATTGGGGAAACGAGCAGTACTTC. Encoded protein: CATSRDWGNEQYF.